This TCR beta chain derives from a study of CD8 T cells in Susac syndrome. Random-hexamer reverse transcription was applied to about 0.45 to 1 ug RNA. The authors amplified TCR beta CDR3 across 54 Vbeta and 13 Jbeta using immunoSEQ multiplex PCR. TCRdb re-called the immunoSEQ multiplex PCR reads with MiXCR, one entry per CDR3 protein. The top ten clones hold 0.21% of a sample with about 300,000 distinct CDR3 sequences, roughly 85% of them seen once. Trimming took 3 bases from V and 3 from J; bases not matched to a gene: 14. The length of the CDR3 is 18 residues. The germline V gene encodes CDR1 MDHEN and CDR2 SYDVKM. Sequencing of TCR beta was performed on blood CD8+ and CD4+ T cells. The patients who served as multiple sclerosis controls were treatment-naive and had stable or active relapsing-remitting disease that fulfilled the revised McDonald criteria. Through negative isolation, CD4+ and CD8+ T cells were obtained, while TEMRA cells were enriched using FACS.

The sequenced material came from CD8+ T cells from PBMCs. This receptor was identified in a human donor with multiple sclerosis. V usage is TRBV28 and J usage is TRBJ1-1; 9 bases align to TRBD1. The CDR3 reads CASSLQTGGRGLYTEAFF. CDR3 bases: TGTGCCAGCAGTTTGCAAACAGGGGGCCGGGGGCTATACACTGAAGCTTTCTTT. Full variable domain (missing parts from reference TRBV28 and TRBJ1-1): DVKVTQSSRYLVKRTGEKVFLECVQDMDHENMFWYRQDPGLGLRLIYFSYDVKMKEKGDIPEGYSVSREKKERFSLILESASTNQTSMYLCASSLQTGGRGLYTEAFFGQGTRLTVV.